This passage covers 14 T cell receptor beta chains from one sample sequenced in a study of CD8 T cells in Susac syndrome. Random hexamers were used to reverse transcribe an amount of about 0.45 to 1 ug RNA. Each CDR3 protein is one row after TCRdb ran MiXCR on the immunoSEQ multiplex PCR reads. This table has some 130,000 distinct CDR3 sequences, around 95% appearing once. The source material was CD8+ T cells from PBMCs. These receptors all stem from a human donor with Susac syndrome.

This chain joins TRBV20-1 and TRBJ2-1; D gene uncertain. V gave up 2 bases and J gave up 8 bases, with 7 bases separating them. CDR1 and CDR2 from the germline V gene are DFQATT and SNEGSKA (reference sequence). The CDR3 runs to 11 residues. CDR3: CSARPGYEQFF. The CDR3 coding sequence is TGCAGTGCTAGACCCGGGTATGAGCAGTTCTTC.

The V gene is TRBV3-1, the J gene TRBJ2-2, with D possibly being TRBD1 or TRBD2 (7 bases each). Germline CDR1 is LGHDT and CDR2 is YNNKEL (reference sequence). Trimming stripped 1 base from V and 3 bases from J, with 21 bases between. The CDR3 contains 19 residues. CDR3 coding DNA: TGTGCCAGCAGCCAAGTAACGGCAGGGGGGGCGAAATACACCGGGGAGCTGTTTTTT. Its protein is CASSQVTAGGAKYTGELFF. The complete variable domain, with remaining parts taken from reference TRBV3-1 and TRBJ2-2, reads DTAVSQTPKYLVTQMGNDKSIKCEQNLGHDTMYWYKQDSKKFLKIMFSYNNKELIINETVPNRFSPKSPDKAHLNLHINSLELGDSAVYFCASSQVTAGGAKYTGELFFGEGSRLTVL.

The chain combines TRBV5-1 with TRBJ2-7, with no clear D. V was cut by 4 bases and J by 2 bases, with 16 bases left in between. From germline, CDR1 is SGHRS and CDR2 YFSETQ. CDR3 size: 15 residues. The CDR3 here is CASSHSRAWAYEQYF. The CDR3 nucleotides are TGCGCCAGCAGCCACTCCCGCGCGTGGGCCTACGAGCAGTACTTC. Supplemented by reference TRBV5-1 and TRBJ2-7, the full variable domain reads KAGVTQTPRYLIKTRGQQVTLSCSPISGHRSVSWYQQTPGQGLQFLFEYFSETQRNKGNFPGRFSGRQFSNSRSEMNVSTLELGDSALYLCASSHSRAWAYEQYFGPGTRLTVT.

This clonotype appeared once. The chain combines TRBV20-1 with TRBJ2-7; 7 bases line up with TRBD2. The CDR3 runs to 13 residues. The ends lost 5 bases at V and 4 bases at J; junction bases unmatched: 8. Looked up from germline, CDR1 is DFQATT and CDR2 is SNEGSKA (reference sequence). The chain's CDR3 is CSARSSGAYEQYF. CDR3 sequence (DNA): TGCAGTGCTCGTTCTAGCGGAGCATACGAGCAGTACTTC.

The chain has TRBV27 and TRBJ2-5; D is perhaps TRBD1 or TRBD2 (6 bases each). Trimming removed 3 bases at V and 2 bases at J, with 13 bases between. This CDR3 comprises 15 residues. The germline V gene has CDR1 MNHEY and CDR2 SMNVEV (reference sequence). This chain's CDR3 is CASSLRGGGQETQYF. Here the CDR3 DNA reads TGTGCCAGCAGTTTGCGAGGAGGGGGTCAAGAGACCCAGTACTTC.

J is TRBJ2-1 and V is TRBV28; D remains unclear. V shed 3 bases and J shed 0 bases, with 9 bases lying between them. CDR3 length: 15 amino acids. CDR1 and CDR2 (germline): MDHEN, SYDVKM. The CDR3 loop reads CASSFEPSSYNEQFF. The CDR3 bases are TGTGCCAGCAGTTTTGAACCTAGCTCCTACAATGAGCAGTTCTTC.

The rearrangement links TRBV5-1 to TRBJ2-2; D is unresolved. CDR1 and CDR2 from the germline V gene are SGHRS and YFSETQ. This CDR3 spans 19 amino acids. V was pared by 0 bases and J by 3 bases, with 21 bases between. CDR3 nucleotides: TGCGCCAGCAGCTTGGCCCTCGTGTGGGTCGCAGGCGACACCGGGGAGCTGTTTTTT. Its protein is CASSLALVWVAGDTGELFF.

The rearrangement links TRBV28 to TRBJ1-1; 9 nucleotides line up with TRBD1. CDR3 size: 14 residues. From germline, CDR1 is MDHEN and CDR2 SYDVKM. V lost 1 base, J lost 4 bases, and 1 base stayed unmatched. CDR3 sequence reads: CASSLLTGGTEAFF. The CDR3 nucleotides are TGTGCCAGCAGTTTATTGACAGGGGGCACTGAAGCTTTCTTT.

The chain joins TRBV7-6 to TRBJ2-6, with a tentative D call TRBD1 (6 bases). In germline, CDR1 is SGHVS, CDR2 FNYEAQ. The CDR3 spans 16 residues. With 7 bases removed from V and 0 bases from J, the gap between germline ends came to 13 bases. For the CDR3, the DNA is TGTGCCAGCATATCGGACAGCCCCTCTGGGGCCAACGTCCTGACTTTC. This gives the protein CASISDSPSGANVLTF. The complete variable domain, with remaining parts taken from reference TRBV7-6 and TRBJ2-6, reads GAGVSQSPRYKVTKRGQDVALRCDPISGHVSLYWYRQALGQGPEFLTYFNYEAQQDKSGLPNDRFSAERPEGSISTLTIQRTEQRDSAMYRCASISDSPSGANVLTFGAGSRLTVL.

The chain carries TRBV20-1 and TRBJ1-2; D is uncertain. V was pared by 3 bases and J by 4 bases, with 9 bases between. Germline V gene sequence: CDR1 DFQATT, CDR2 SNEGSKA (reference sequence). CDR3 length equals 12 residues. For the CDR3, the DNA is TGCAGTGCTAGCCCGGAGTTCTATGGCTACACCTTC. The encoded protein is CSASPEFYGYTF.

The V and J genes are TRBV27 and TRBJ2-7; D is undetermined. V lost 2 bases to trimming and J lost 4 bases, with 6 bases between them. The CDR3 has 12 amino acids. The germline CDR1 and CDR2 sequences are MNHEY and SMNVEV (reference sequence). CDR3 region: CASSLTGYEQYF. The DNA of the CDR3 is TGTGCCAGCAGTTTAACGGGTTACGAGCAGTACTTC.

The DNA of the CDR3 is TGTGCCAGCAGCCAAGGTACAGGCACAGATACGCAGTATTTT. Amino acid sequence: CASSQGTGTDTQYF. J is TRBJ2-3 and V is TRBV4-2; no clear D. The germline gives CDR1 LGHNA, CDR2 YNFKEQ. This CDR3 is built from 14 residues. Trimming stripped 1 base from V and 1 base from J, with 6 bases between.

V gene TRBV28 combines with J gene TRBJ1-5; 8 nucleotides match TRBD1. The CDR3 length is 15 residues. Trimming took 8 bases from V and 0 from J; bases not matched to a gene: 6. In germline, CDR1 is MDHEN, CDR2 SYDVKM. The CDR3 bases are TGTGCCAGCCTTAACAGGGGGTATAGCAATCAGCCCCAGCATTTT. This codes for CASLNRGYSNQPQHF. The full variable domain, rest sourced from reference TRBV28 and TRBJ1-5, is DVKVTQSSRYLVKRTGEKVFLECVQDMDHENMFWYRQDPGLGLRLIYFSYDVKMKEKGDIPEGYSVSREKKERFSLILESASTNQTSMYLCASLNRGYSNQPQHFGDGTRLSIL.

The V and J genes are TRBV24-1 and TRBJ2-1, with TRBD2 matching 8 bases. In germline, CDR1 is KGHDR, CDR2 SFDVKD. Losses at the gene ends were 10 bases for V and 6 bases for J; bases not matched to a gene: 7. The CDR3 covers 13 residues. CDR3 residues: CATAGEIANEQFF. Written as DNA, the CDR3 is TGTGCCACAGCGGGAGAGATTGCCAATGAGCAGTTCTTC.